The text below deals with one T cell receptor (beta chain). The authors' processing: The authors estimated nucleated cell counts from reference gene primer amplification. Sequenced by immunoSEQ multiplex PCR; TCRdb stores in-frame clones only, minus some. V and J calls and clone size come straight from that table; D and trimming were deduced from the DNA. The profile shows under 450,000 clones, 81% of them singletons. This record belongs to a study of blood T cell repertoires in COVID-19. About the research overall: The cDNA or gDNA used as material had been derived from T cells, B-cell-depleted T cells, or PBMCs.

Germline V lookup: CDR1 PRHDT, CDR2 FYEKMQ (reference sequence). CDR3 length: 15 residues. V lost 4 bases, J lost 8 bases, and 7 bases stayed unmatched. The sample was peripheral blood. This TCR was sampled from a human donor with acute or convalescent COVID-19. The donor label of this sample is uncertain. This chain uses TRBV13 with TRBJ2-3, with 12 bases aligning to TRBD2. The CDR3 region is CASSSRLAGVGTQYF. DNA of the CDR3: TGTGCCAGCAGCTCCCGACTAGCGGGGGTGGGTACGCAGTATTTT.